The 17 T cell receptor beta chains below come from one sample, sequenced in a study of blood T cell repertoires in COVID-19. Clones were sequenced by immunoSEQ multiplex PCR, and TCRdb holds only the in-frame ones, with some missing. The table has around 270,000 clones, approximately 90% seen once; the top ten hold about 4.2%. The specimen was peripheral blood. Receptors originate from a man aged 35-49 years with acute or convalescent COVID-19.

This clone was seen a few times. The chain employs TRBV18 and TRBJ1-3; unclear D gene. The V gene lost 0 bases and the J gene lost 2 bases, with 8 bases spanning the gap. The CDR3 sequence is 15 residues long. From germline, CDR1 is KGHSH and CDR2 LQKENI. CDR3 bases: TGTGCCAGCTCACCACCGGGCGGGGCTGGAAACACCATATATTTT. This translates into CASSPPGGAGNTIYF.

The rearrangement uses TRBV18 and TRBJ2-1; the D gene is possibly TRBD1 (5 bases). In germline, CDR1 is KGHSH, CDR2 LQKENI. Trimming took 3 bases from V and 10 from J, leaving 13 bases between them. The CDR3 consists of 13 residues. The CDR3 sequence: CASSPSWGREQFF. The CDR3 nucleotides are TGTGCCAGCTCACCTTCGTGGGGCCGCGAGCAGTTCTTC.

This chain connects TRBV19 to TRBJ1-2; no reliable D call. The CDR3 is 14 amino acids. The ends were cut back, 5 bases at V and 0 bases at J, with 10 bases in the middle. CDR1 LNHDA and CDR2 SQIVND come from the germline V gene (reference sequence). The CDR3 here is CASSYGGSNYGYTF. Here the CDR3 DNA reads TGTGCCAGTAGTTACGGCGGATCTAACTATGGCTACACCTTC. Combining the CDR3 with reference TRBV19 and TRBJ1-2 gives the whole variable domain DGGITQSPKYLFRKEGQNVTLSCEQNLNHDAMYWYRQDPGQGLRLIYYSQIVNDFQKGDIAEGYSVSREKKESFPLTVTSAQKNPTAFYLCASSYGGSNYGYTFGSGTRLTVV.

V usage is TRBV6-5 and J usage is TRBJ1-4; 7 bases map to TRBD1. V lost 6 bases and J lost 8; bases outside the gene matches: 6. Per germline, CDR1 MNHEY and CDR2 SVGAGI. The CDR3 spans 13 residues. This CDR3 reads CASRSQGVEKLFF. The DNA for the CDR3 is TGTGCCAGCAGATCCCAGGGGGTCGAAAAACTGTTTTTT.

V usage is TRBV27 and J usage is TRBJ1-2; D may be TRBD1 (5 bases). The length of the CDR3 is 15 residues. V lost 5 bases and J lost 0, with 13 bases in between. Per germline, CDR1 MNHEY and CDR2 SMNVEV (reference sequence). The CDR3 DNA reads TGTGCCAGCAGTATACAGACAGCCACTAACTATGGCTACACCTTC. Its translation is CASSIQTATNYGYTF.

The V call is TRBV7-2, the J call TRBJ2-3, with D hard to call. The germline V gene has CDR1 SGHTA and CDR2 FQGNSA. This CDR3 has 13 residues. Trimming cost V 0 bases and J 6 bases, with 7 bases left between them. In DNA form, the CDR3 reads TGTGCCAGCAGCTTAGCCCTCGGGGATACGCAGTATTTT. Residues: CASSLALGDTQYF.

The chain recombines TRBV5-6 with TRBJ2-7; the match to TRBD2 covers 10 bases. This CDR3 has 15 residues. The germline gives CDR1 SGHDT, CDR2 YYEEEE. The V and J ends lost 2 bases and 0 bases, in that order; junction bases with no gene match: 2. The DNA for the CDR3 is TGTGCCAGCAGCTTCACTAGCGGGGTCTCCTACGAGCAGTACTTC. This encodes CASSFTSGVSYEQYF.

The chain couples TRBV5-1 to TRBJ1-4; D ambiguous. Trimming cost V 5 bases and J 5 bases, with 10 bases left between them. The CDR3 is 13 residues long. CDR1 and CDR2 from the germline V gene are SGHRS and YFSETQ. This chain's CDR3 is CASSSSPNEKLFF. CDR3 DNA: TGCGCCAGCAGTTCTTCTCCCAATGAAAAACTGTTTTTT.

This chain links TRBV6-4 with TRBJ1-2; 7 bases fit TRBD1. Per the germline V gene, CDR1 is MRHNA and CDR2 is SNTAGT. V dropped 5 bases and J dropped 7; count of bases not matched to a gene: 10. This CDR3 region has 14 residues. This chain's CDR3 is CASSPDRAGSGYTF. The DNA of the CDR3 is TGTGCCAGCAGTCCTGACAGGGCGGGAAGTGGCTACACCTTC.

The chain is built from TRBV7-2 and TRBJ1-4; D not certain. Trimming stripped 5 bases from V and 8 bases from J, with 9 bases between. Germline V lookup: CDR1 SGHTA, CDR2 FQGNSA. The CDR3 is 12 amino acids. As DNA, the CDR3 is TGTGCCAGCAGCCGCGAAAAGGAAAAACTGTTTTTT. Protein: CASSREKEKLFF.

In this sample, this clone turned up once. J is TRBJ1-1 and V is TRBV7-2; D is uncertain. Germline CDR1 SGHTA, CDR2 FQGNSA. Trimming pared 1 base from V and 0 bases from J, leaving 12 bases between. The CDR3 extends over 16 amino acids. CDR3 residues: CASSLGIGGLNTEAFF. CDR3 DNA: TGTGCCAGCAGCTTAGGGATAGGAGGGTTGAACACTGAAGCTTTCTTT.

This chain joins TRBV24-1 and TRBJ1-5, with a tentative D call TRBD1 (6 bases). Germline CDR1 is KGHDR and CDR2 is SFDVKD. The germline V and J ends were trimmed by 3 bases and 3 bases, with 8 bases remaining between them. The CDR3 has 14 residues. For the CDR3, the DNA is TGTGCCACCAGTGATGGACAGTTCAATCAGCCCCAGCATTTT. Protein: CATSDGQFNQPQHF.

This chain links TRBV5-1 with TRBJ2-1; TRBD2 agrees at 9 bases. The germline V gene has CDR1 SGHRS and CDR2 YFSETQ. The CDR3 spans 15 residues. The V gene end was trimmed by 7 bases and the J gene end by 7 bases; junction bases not matched to a gene: 12. The CDR3 loop reads CASDLAGNGGNEQFF. In DNA form, the CDR3 reads TGCGCCAGCGATCTAGCGGGGAACGGTGGGAATGAGCAGTTCTTC.

This clone has more than one count but fewer than ten. The rearrangement links TRBV5-4 to TRBJ1-1; 9 bases line up with TRBD1. Germline loops: CDR1 SGHNT, CDR2 YYREEE (reference sequence). The J segment lost 1 base and the V segment lost 6 bases, leaving 10 bases of the junction unmatched. This CDR3 is 16 amino acids long. The CDR3 here is CASNPDRGGGNTEAFF. DNA of the CDR3: TGTGCCAGCAACCCGGACAGGGGAGGGGGGAACACTGAAGCTTTCTTT.

V is TRBV6-5 and J is TRBJ1-1, with D perhaps matching TRBD1 (6 bases). V was clipped by 0 bases and J by 3 bases, with 14 bases between them. The CDR3 contains 16 residues. CDR1 MNHEY and CDR2 SVGAGI come from the germline V gene. The CDR3 nucleotides are TGTGCCAGCAGTTACTCGCTAGGGGGGGCGGACACTGAAGCTTTCTTT. Amino acid sequence: CASSYSLGGADTEAFF.

J is TRBJ1-3 and V is TRBV9; 10 bases fit TRBD1. V gave up 4 bases and J gave up 3 bases; unmatched junction bases: 4. CDR1 and CDR2 (germline): SGDLS, YYNGEE. CDR3 length equals 15 residues. CDR3 DNA sequence: TGTGCCAGCAGCCCCGGGACAGGGGTTGGAAACACCATATATTTT. Its protein is CASSPGTGVGNTIYF. Drawing the rest from reference TRBV9 and TRBJ1-3, the complete variable domain is DSGVTQTPKHLITATGQRVTLRCSPRSGDLSVYWYQQSLDQGLQFLIQYYNGEERAKGNILERFSAQQFPDLHSELNLSSLELGDSALYFCASSPGTGVGNTIYFGEGSWLTVV.

V and J are TRBV15 and TRBJ2-5, with 7 bases lining up with TRBD1. This CDR3 spans 14 amino acids. V lost 6 bases to trimming and J lost 4 bases; unmatched junction nucleotides: 8. Per the germline V gene, CDR1 is LNHNV and CDR2 is YYDKDF (reference sequence). Here the CDR3 reads CATRFAGGSETQYF. The CDR3 DNA reads as TGTGCCACCAGGTTTGCAGGGGGATCAGAGACCCAGTACTTC. Full variable domain (missing parts from reference TRBV15 and TRBJ2-5): DAMVIQNPRYQVTQFGKPVTLSCSQTLNHNVMYWYQQKSSQAPKLLFHYYDKDFNNEADTPDNFQSRRPNTSFCFLDIRSPGLGDTAMYLCATRFAGGSETQYFGPGTRLLVL.